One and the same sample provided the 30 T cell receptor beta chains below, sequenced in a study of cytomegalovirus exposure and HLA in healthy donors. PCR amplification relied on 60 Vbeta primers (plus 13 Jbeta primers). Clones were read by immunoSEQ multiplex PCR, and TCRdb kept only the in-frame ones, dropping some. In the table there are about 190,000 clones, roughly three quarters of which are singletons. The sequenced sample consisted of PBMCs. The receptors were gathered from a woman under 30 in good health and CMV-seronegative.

The CDR3 protein is CASSFSRGNNQPQHF. Here the CDR3 DNA reads TGTGCCAGCAGCTTTTCCAGGGGAAACAATCAGCCCCAGCATTTT. The chain has TRBV5-6 and TRBJ1-5; D might be TRBD1 (6 bases). Germline V gives CDR1 SGHDT, CDR2 YYEEEE. V shed 2 bases and J shed 3 bases, with 12 bases lying between them. The CDR3 extends over 15 amino acids.

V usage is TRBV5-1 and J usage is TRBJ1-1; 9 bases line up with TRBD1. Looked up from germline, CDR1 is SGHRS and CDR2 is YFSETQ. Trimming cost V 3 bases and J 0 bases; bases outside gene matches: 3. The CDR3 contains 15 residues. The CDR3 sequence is CASSSGTGMNTEAFF. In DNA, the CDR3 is TGCGCCAGCAGCTCCGGGACAGGGATGAACACTGAAGCTTTCTTT.

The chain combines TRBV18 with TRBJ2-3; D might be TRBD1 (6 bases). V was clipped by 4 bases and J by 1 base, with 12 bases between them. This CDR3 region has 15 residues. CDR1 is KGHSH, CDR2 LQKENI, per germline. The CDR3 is CASSRGRPGTDTQYF. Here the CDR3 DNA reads TGTGCCAGCTCACGGGGGCGGCCCGGCACAGATACGCAGTATTTT.

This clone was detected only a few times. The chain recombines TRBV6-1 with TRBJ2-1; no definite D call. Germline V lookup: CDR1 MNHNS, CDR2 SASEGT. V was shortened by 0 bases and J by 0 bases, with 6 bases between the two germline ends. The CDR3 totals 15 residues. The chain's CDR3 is CASSEASDSYNEQFF. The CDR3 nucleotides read TGTGCCAGCAGTGAAGCGAGCGACTCCTACAATGAGCAGTTCTTC.

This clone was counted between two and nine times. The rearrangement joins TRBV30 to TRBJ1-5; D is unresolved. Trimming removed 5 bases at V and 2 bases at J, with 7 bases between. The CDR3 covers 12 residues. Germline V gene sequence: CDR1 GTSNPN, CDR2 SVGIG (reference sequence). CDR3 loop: CAWAVGNQPQHF. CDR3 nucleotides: TGTGCCTGGGCAGTGGGCAATCAGCCCCAGCATTTT.

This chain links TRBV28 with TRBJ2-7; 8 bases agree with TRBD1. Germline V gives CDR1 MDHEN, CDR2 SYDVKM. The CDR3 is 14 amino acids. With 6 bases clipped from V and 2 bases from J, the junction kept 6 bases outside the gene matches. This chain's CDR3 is CASRLGQGTYEQYF. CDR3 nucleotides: TGTGCCAGCAGATTAGGACAGGGCACCTACGAGCAGTACTTC.

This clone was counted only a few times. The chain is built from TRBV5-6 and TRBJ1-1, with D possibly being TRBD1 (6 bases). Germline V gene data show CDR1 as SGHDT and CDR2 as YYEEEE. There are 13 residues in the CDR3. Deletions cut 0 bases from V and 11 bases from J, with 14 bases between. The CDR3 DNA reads TGTGCCAGCAGCTTGGGGACAGCCCTTTTCGCTTTCTTT. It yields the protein CASSLGTALFAFF.

In nucleotides, the CDR3 is TGTGCCAGCAGGAGTTACAGGGACAATCAGCCCCAGCATTTT. It yields the protein CASRSYRDNQPQHF. The J gene is TRBJ1-5, the V gene TRBV6-1; D is perhaps TRBD1 (6 bases). Trimming left V 6 bases short and J 3 bases short, with 12 bases between. Germline V gene lookup returns CDR1 MNHNS and CDR2 SASEGT. The CDR3 covers 14 residues.

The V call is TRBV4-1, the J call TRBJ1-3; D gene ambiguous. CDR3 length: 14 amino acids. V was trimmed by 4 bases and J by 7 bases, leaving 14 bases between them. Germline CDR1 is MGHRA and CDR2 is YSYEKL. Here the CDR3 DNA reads TGCGCCAGCAGCCCCCTCCCGGGAGGTAACACCATATATTTT. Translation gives CASSPLPGGNTIYF.

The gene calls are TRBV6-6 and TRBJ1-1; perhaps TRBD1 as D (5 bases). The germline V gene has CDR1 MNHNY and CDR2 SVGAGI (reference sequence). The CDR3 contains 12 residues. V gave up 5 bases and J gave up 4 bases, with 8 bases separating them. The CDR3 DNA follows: TGTGCCAGCAGTACGGACACCACTGAAGCTTTCTTT. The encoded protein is CASSTDTTEAFF.

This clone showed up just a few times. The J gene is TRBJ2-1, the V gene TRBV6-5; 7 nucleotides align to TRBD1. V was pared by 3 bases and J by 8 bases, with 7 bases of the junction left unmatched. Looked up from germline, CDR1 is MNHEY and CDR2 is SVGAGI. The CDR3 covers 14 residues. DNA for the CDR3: TGTGCCAGCAGTTATGTGGACAGGACTTATGAGCAGTTCTTC. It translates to CASSYVDRTYEQFF.

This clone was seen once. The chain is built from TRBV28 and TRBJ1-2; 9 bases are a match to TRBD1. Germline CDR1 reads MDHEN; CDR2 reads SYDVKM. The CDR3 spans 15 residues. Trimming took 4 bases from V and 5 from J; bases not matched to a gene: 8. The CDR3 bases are TGTGCCAGCAGTTACCCGGGACAGGGAATTTATGGCTACACCTTC. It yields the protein CASSYPGQGIYGYTF.

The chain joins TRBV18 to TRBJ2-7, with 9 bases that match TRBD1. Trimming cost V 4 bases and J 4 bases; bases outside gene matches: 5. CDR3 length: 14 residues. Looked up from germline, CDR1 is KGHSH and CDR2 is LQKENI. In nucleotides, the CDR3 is TGTGCCAGCTCACGGGACAGGGACGATTACGAGCAGTACTTC. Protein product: CASSRDRDDYEQYF. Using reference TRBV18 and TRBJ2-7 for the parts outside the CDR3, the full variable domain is NAGVMQNPRHLVRRRGQEARLRCSPMKGHSHVYWYRQLPEEGLKFMVYLQKENIIDESGMPKERFSAEFPKEGPSILRIQQVVRGDSAAYFCASSRDRDDYEQYFGPGTRLTVT.

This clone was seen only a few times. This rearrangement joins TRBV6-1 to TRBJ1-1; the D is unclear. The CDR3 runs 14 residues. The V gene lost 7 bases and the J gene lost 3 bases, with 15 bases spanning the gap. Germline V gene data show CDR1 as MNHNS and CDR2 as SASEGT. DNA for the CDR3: TGTGCCAGCACCTCGGACCGCGGGTACACTGAAGCTTTCTTT. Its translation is CASTSDRGYTEAFF.

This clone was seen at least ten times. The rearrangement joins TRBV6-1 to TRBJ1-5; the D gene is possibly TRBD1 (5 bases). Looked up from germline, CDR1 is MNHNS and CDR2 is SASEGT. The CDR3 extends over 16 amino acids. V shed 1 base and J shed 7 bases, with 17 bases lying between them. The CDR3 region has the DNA TGTGCCAGCAGTGAAGTGGACACATCTAGGCGGCAGCCCCAGCATTTT. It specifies CASSEVDTSRRQPQHF.

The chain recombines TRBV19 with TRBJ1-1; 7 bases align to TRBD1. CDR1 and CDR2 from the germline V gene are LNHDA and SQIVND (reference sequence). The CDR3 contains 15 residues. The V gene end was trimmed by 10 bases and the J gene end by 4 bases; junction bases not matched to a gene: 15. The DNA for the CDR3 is TGTGCCACCCAGGGGGGCAGGGAGTCCGGCACTGAAGCTTTCTTT. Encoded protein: CATQGGRESGTEAFF.

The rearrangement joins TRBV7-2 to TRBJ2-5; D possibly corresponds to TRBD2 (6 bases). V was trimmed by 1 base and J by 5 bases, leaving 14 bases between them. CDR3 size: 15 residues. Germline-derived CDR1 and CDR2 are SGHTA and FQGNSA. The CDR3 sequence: CASSLVGLAEETQYF. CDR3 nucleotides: TGTGCCAGCAGCTTAGTAGGCTTAGCGGAGGAGACCCAGTACTTC.

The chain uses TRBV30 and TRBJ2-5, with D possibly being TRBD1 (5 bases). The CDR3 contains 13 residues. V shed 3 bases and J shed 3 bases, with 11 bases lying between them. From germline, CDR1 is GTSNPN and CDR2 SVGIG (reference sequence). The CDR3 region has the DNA TGTGCCTGGAGACTTGACAGTAAAGAGACCCAGTACTTC. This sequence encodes CAWRLDSKETQYF.

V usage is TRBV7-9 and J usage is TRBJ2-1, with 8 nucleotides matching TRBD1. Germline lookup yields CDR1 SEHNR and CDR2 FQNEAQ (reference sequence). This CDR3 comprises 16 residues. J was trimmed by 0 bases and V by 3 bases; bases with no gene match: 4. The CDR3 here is CASSLTGQASYNEQFF. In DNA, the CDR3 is TGTGCCAGCAGCTTGACGGGACAGGCCTCCTACAATGAGCAGTTCTTC.

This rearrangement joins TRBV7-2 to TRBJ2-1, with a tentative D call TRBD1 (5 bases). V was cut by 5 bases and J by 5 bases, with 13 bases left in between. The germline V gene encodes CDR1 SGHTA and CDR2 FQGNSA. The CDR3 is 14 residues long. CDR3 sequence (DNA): TGTGCCAGCAGCCATGACAGAAATAACAATGAGCAGTTCTTC. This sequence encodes CASSHDRNNNEQFF.

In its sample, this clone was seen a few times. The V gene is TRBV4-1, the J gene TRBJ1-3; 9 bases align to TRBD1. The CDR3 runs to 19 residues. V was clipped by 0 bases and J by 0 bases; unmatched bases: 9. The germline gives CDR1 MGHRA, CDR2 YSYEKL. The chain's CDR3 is CASSQEPGQGTPSGNTIYF. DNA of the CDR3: TGCGCCAGCAGCCAAGAGCCCGGACAGGGGACTCCCTCTGGAAACACCATATATTTT.

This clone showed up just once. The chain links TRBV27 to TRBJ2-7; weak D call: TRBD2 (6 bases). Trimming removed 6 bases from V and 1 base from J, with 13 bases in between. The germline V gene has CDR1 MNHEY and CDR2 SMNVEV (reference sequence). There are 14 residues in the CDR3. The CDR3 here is CASRSNGSSYEQYF. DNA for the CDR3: TGTGCCAGCAGATCTAACGGGAGTTCCTACGAGCAGTACTTC.

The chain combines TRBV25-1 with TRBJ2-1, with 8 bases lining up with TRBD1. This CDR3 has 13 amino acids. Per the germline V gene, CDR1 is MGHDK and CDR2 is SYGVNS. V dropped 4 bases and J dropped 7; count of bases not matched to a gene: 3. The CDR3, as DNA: TGTGCCAGCAGTGCAGGGGGCAGGAATGAGCAGTTCTTC. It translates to CASSAGGRNEQFF.

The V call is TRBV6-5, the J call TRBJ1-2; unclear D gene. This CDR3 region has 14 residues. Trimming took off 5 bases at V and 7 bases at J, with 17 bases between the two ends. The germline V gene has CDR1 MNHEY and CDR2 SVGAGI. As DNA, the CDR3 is TGTGCCAGCAGTCCTTACCTGACATCATCTGGCTACACCTTC. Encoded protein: CASSPYLTSSGYTF.

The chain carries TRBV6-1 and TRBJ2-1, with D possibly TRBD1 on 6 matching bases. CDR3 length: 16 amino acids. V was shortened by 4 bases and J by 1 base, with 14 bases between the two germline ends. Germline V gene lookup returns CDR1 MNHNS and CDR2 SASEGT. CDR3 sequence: CASSVTRQDSYNEQFF. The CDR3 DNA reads TGTGCCAGCAGTGTGACACGACAGGATTCCTACAATGAGCAGTTCTTC.

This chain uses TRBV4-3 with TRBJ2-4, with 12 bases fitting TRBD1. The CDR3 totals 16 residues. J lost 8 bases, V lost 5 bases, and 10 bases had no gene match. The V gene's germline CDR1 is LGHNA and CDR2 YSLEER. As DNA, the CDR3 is TGCGCCAGCAGCGATAGGGGACAGGGGGCAGTGGACATTCAGTACTTC. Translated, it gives CASSDRGQGAVDIQYF.

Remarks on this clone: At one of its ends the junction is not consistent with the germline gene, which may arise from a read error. CDR3 sequence: CASSPGGSGLDTQYF. CDR3 nucleotide sequence: TGTGCTAGCAGCCCGGGGGGCAGCGGACTGGATACGCAGTATTTT. The J gene is TRBJ2-3, the V gene TRBV7-7; D perhaps matches TRBD2 (7 bases). The CDR3 is 15 residues long. Germline V gene lookup returns CDR1 SSHAT and CDR2 FNYEAQ (reference sequence).

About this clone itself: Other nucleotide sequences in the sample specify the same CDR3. The CDR3 spells CASSLRHTEAFF. CDR3 DNA: TGTGCCAGCAGTTTGAGGCACACTGAAGCTTTCTTT. V gene TRBV28 combines with J gene TRBJ1-1; D is unresolved. Deletions cut 3 bases from V and 3 bases from J, with 5 bases between. This CDR3 is built from 12 residues. CDR1 is MDHEN, CDR2 SYDVKM, per germline.

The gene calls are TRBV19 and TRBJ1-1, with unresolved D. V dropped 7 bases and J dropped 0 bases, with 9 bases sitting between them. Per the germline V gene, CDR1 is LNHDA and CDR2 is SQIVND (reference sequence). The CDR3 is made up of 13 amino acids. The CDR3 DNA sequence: TGTGCCAGTAATCGTTTTATGAACACTGAAGCTTTCTTT. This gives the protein CASNRFMNTEAFF.

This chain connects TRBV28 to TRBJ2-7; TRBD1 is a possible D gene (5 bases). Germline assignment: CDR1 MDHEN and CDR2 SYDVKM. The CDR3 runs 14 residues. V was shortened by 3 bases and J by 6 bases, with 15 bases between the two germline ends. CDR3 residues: CASSLGRELVEQYF. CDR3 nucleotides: TGTGCCAGCAGTTTGGGCAGGGAATTGGTCGAGCAGTACTTC.